Below, 28 T cell receptor beta chains from the same sample are listed, as sequenced in a study of cytomegalovirus exposure and HLA in healthy donors. Assay: immunoSEQ multiplex PCR; the TCRdb copy retains only in-frame clones and omits some. The sample holds over 85,000 clones, 80% to 85% seen once. The sequencing input was PBMCs. The receptors here all came from a woman younger than 30 in good health and CMV-seropositive.

This chain connects TRBV4-2 to TRBJ2-3; TRBD2 aligns across 9 bases. Trimming cost V 0 bases and J 1 base; bases outside gene matches: 11. CDR1 LGHNA and CDR2 YNFKEQ come from the germline V gene. The CDR3 is 19 residues long. The CDR3 sequence: CASSQDGGLAGLGTDTQYF. CDR3 sequence (DNA): TGTGCCAGCAGCCAAGACGGGGGCCTAGCGGGGTTGGGCACAGATACGCAGTATTTT.

The chain carries TRBV5-1 and TRBJ2-7, with 13 bases identical to TRBD2. The CDR3 extends over 17 amino acids. With V trimmed by 4 bases and J by 2 bases, 9 bases remained unmatched. In germline, CDR1 is SGHRS, CDR2 YFSETQ. The CDR3: CASSADGTSGITYEQYF. The CDR3, as DNA: TGCGCCAGCAGCGCAGACGGGACTAGCGGGATCACCTACGAGCAGTACTTC.

The CDR3 DNA follows: TGTGCCAGCAGTTGGGACAGGGGGTCCCACGAGCAGTACTTC. Its protein is CASSWDRGSHEQYF. The rearrangement joins TRBV6-5 to TRBJ2-7; 11 nucleotides agree with TRBD1. Trimming removed 4 bases from V and 5 bases from J; junction bases left unmatched: 4. Germline CDR1 is MNHEY and CDR2 is SVGAGI. The length of the CDR3 is 14 residues.

V is TRBV28 and J is TRBJ1-2; D might be TRBD1 (6 bases). Trimming removed 10 bases at V and 1 base at J, with 7 bases between. CDR1 is MDHEN, CDR2 SYDVKM, per germline. CDR3 size: 11 residues. Here the CDR3 DNA reads TGTGCCATACAGGGTAACTATGGCTACACCTTC. This codes for CAIQGNYGYTF.

The chain uses TRBV11-2 and TRBJ2-3; D is ambiguous. CDR3 length: 14 residues. V lost 2 bases and J 2 bases, leaving 8 bases between the germline ends. Germline V gives CDR1 SGHAT, CDR2 FQNNGV. This CDR3 is CASSLIRFTDTQYF. Here the CDR3 DNA reads TGTGCCAGCAGCTTAATACGGTTCACAGATACGCAGTATTTT. Looking up the rest from reference TRBV11-2 and TRBJ2-3 gives the full variable domain: EAGVAQSPRYKIIEKRQSVAFWCNPISGHATLYWYQQILGQGPKLLIQFQNNGVVDDSQLPKDRFSAERLKGVDSTLKIQPAKLEDSAVYLCASSLIRFTDTQYFGPGTRLTVL.

This chain joins TRBV4-1 and TRBJ1-1; D is unclear. Per the germline V gene, CDR1 is MGHRA and CDR2 is YSYEKL. CDR3 length: 16 residues. The V end lost 4 bases, the J end lost 1 base, and 16 bases lay between the germline ends. The CDR3, as DNA: TGCGCCAGCAGCCCGTCTTTCTTCCGTTCGAACACTGAAGCTTTCTTT. Translating gives CASSPSFFRSNTEAFF.

V gene TRBV5-6 combines with J gene TRBJ2-2, with 10 bases fitting TRBD2. Trimming took 1 base from V and 1 from J; bases not matched to a gene: 4. The CDR3 loop spans 17 amino acids. Per germline, CDR1 SGHDT and CDR2 YYEEEE. CDR3 protein: CASSLLAGAMNTGELFF. The CDR3 nucleotides are TGTGCCAGCAGCTTGCTAGCGGGGGCTATGAACACCGGGGAGCTGTTTTTT.

This clone is a singleton in its sample. The chain uses TRBV9 and TRBJ1-1; D is perhaps TRBD1 (6 bases). This CDR3 has 13 amino acids. Deletions cut 7 bases from V and 3 bases from J, with 13 bases between. Germline CDR1 reads SGDLS; CDR2 reads YYNGEE. In nucleotides, the CDR3 is TGTGCCAGCGGGTTAGGGGGGGACACTGAAGCTTTCTTT. This gives the protein CASGLGGDTEAFF.

V and J are TRBV12-2 and TRBJ1-4; TRBD1, as called in the table, went unchecked against the DNA. TRBV12-2 is a known pseudogene. The CDR3 totals 11 residues. CDR3 protein: CASRTGEKLFF. The CDR3 DNA reads TGTGCAAGTCGAACAGGGGAAAAACTGTTTTTT.

This rearrangement joins TRBV6-6 to TRBJ1-1; D might be TRBD1 (6 bases). The CDR3 loop spans 14 amino acids. Trimming shortened V by 6 bases and J by 0 bases, and 11 bases separated the two germline ends. Germline V lookup: CDR1 MNHNY, CDR2 SVGAGI (reference sequence). CDR3 nucleotide sequence: TGTGCCAGCAGCCGACAGGCCCTGAACACTGAAGCTTTCTTT. Encoded protein: CASSRQALNTEAFF.

CDR3 in amino acids: CASSAHSGTGVNNEQFF. CDR3 DNA sequence: TGCGCCAGCAGCGCCCATTCCGGGACAGGAGTTAACAATGAGCAGTTCTTC. The genes are TRBV4-1 and TRBJ2-1, with 8 bases that match TRBD1. This CDR3 is 17 amino acids long. Per germline, CDR1 MGHRA and CDR2 YSYEKL. The V and J ends lost 5 bases and 5 bases, in that order; junction bases with no gene match: 14.

This chain connects TRBV5-5 to TRBJ1-1; D is perhaps TRBD1 (6 bases). The CDR3 extends over 15 amino acids. Deletions cut 2 bases from V and 1 base from J, with 12 bases between. Germline loops: CDR1 SGHKS, CDR2 YYEKEE (reference sequence). In DNA, the CDR3 is TGTGCCAGCAGCTTTTCGGGGGGGGCGAACACTGAAGCTTTCTTT. This gives the protein CASSFSGGANTEAFF.

The rearrangement uses TRBV4-2 and TRBJ1-5; 9 bases agree with TRBD1. Germline CDR1 is LGHNA and CDR2 is YNFKEQ. Germline trimming cut 2 bases from V and 6 bases from J; bases unmatched to any gene: 5. The CDR3 covers 15 residues. The CDR3: CASSQNGQGSQPQHF. CDR3 sequence (DNA): TGTGCCAGCAGCCAAAACGGACAGGGGAGTCAGCCCCAGCATTTT.

The chain combines TRBV4-2 with TRBJ1-6, with 10 positions matching TRBD1. The germline V gene encodes CDR1 LGHNA and CDR2 YNFKEQ. CDR3 length equals 14 residues. The V segment lost 4 bases and the J segment 8 bases; nucleotides outside the gene matches: 2. CDR3 loop: CASSPGQGDSPLHF. As DNA, the CDR3 is TGTGCCAGCAGCCCTGGACAGGGGGATTCACCCCTCCACTTT.

V usage is TRBV11-2 and J usage is TRBJ2-7; D gene ambiguous. V lost 1 base and J 1 base, leaving 5 bases between the germline ends. Germline V lookup: CDR1 SGHAT, CDR2 FQNNGV. The CDR3 has 13 residues. DNA of the CDR3: TGTGCCAGCAGCTTAGCTAGTTCCTACGAGCAGTACTTC. This sequence encodes CASSLASSYEQYF.

The genes are TRBV30 and TRBJ2-7; 9 bases match TRBD1. With V trimmed by 4 bases and J by 3 bases, 16 bases remained unmatched. Looked up from germline, CDR1 is GTSNPN and CDR2 is SVGIG (reference sequence). This CDR3 is 17 amino acids long. This chain's CDR3 is CAWNGQGFDFSNYEQYF. In nucleotides, the CDR3 is TGTGCCTGGAACGGACAGGGGTTCGACTTCTCTAACTACGAGCAGTACTTC. Filled out from reference TRBV30 and TRBJ2-7, the complete variable domain reads SQTIHQWPATLVQPVGSPLSLECTVEGTSNPNLYWYRQAAGRGLQLLFYSVGIGQISSEVPQNLSASRPQDRQFILSSKKLLLSDSGFYLCAWNGQGFDFSNYEQYFGPGTRLTVT.

The CDR3 here is CASSPPPRRTYNSPLHF. The CDR3 DNA sequence: TGTGCCAGCAGTCCCCCGCCCCGTCGCACTTATAATTCACCCCTCCACTTT. This rearrangement joins TRBV28 to TRBJ1-6; D unclear. Trimming took off 5 bases at V and 4 bases at J, with 18 bases between the two ends. The CDR3 contains 17 residues. Per the germline V gene, CDR1 is MDHEN and CDR2 is SYDVKM.

The chain couples TRBV28 to TRBJ2-1, with 10 bases matching TRBD2. Germline CDR1 is MDHEN and CDR2 is SYDVKM. The CDR3 runs to 12 residues. V trimming: 4 bases; J trimming: 15 bases; junction bases outside the gene matches: 6. The CDR3 loop is CASSSSGGPPFF. The CDR3 DNA sequence: TGTGCCAGCAGTTCTAGCGGGGGTCCCCCGTTCTTC.

V usage is TRBV29-1 and J usage is TRBJ1-5, with 8 bases identical to TRBD1. The J segment lost 5 bases and the V segment lost 4 bases, leaving 4 bases of the junction unmatched. Germline CDR1 and CDR2: SQVTM and ANQGSEA. The CDR3 contains 13 residues. This chain's CDR3 is CSVATGGHQPQHF. In nucleotides, the CDR3 is TGCAGCGTTGCTACAGGGGGTCATCAGCCCCAGCATTTT.

The genes are TRBV2 and TRBJ2-2, with D tentatively TRBD1 (6 bases). Germline CDR1 and CDR2: SNHLY and FYNNEI. The CDR3 extends over 15 amino acids. Trimming took 8 bases from V and 2 from J, leaving 15 bases between them. CDR3 residues: CASDRQGRNTGELFF. DNA of the CDR3: TGTGCCAGCGACAGGCAGGGCCGCAACACCGGGGAGCTGTTTTTT.

The chain carries TRBV28 and TRBJ2-2; TRBD2 agrees at 10 bases. There are 13 residues in the CDR3. Germline V gene data show CDR1 as MDHEN and CDR2 as SYDVKM. Trimming removed 10 bases from V and 5 bases from J; junction bases left unmatched: 4. The CDR3 DNA follows: TGTGCCATCCAGCGGGGGGGGACCGGGGAGCTGTTTTTT. As protein: CAIQRGGTGELFF.

J is TRBJ1-2 and V is TRBV7-9, with 9 positions matching TRBD1. The CDR3 has 14 residues. In germline, CDR1 is SEHNR, CDR2 FQNEAQ (reference sequence). Trimming cost V 5 bases and J 5 bases; bases outside gene matches: 6. For the CDR3, the DNA is TGTGCCAGCAGCGAGCCGGGACAGGGTTATGGCTACACCTTC. It yields the protein CASSEPGQGYGYTF.

This sequence joins TRBV19 and TRBJ1-1; 8 nucleotides match TRBD1. The CDR3 runs 14 residues. The V segment lost 5 bases and the J segment 4 bases; nucleotides outside the gene matches: 6. CDR1 and CDR2 from the germline V gene are LNHDA and SQIVND (reference sequence). The CDR3 DNA sequence: TGTGCCAGTAGTCTACAGGGGGTTGGCACTGAAGCTTTCTTT. It is translated as CASSLQGVGTEAFF. The full variable domain, with the rest looked up from reference TRBV19 and TRBJ1-1, is DGGITQSPKYLFRKEGQNVTLSCEQNLNHDAMYWYRQDPGQGLRLIYYSQIVNDFQKGDIAEGYSVSREKKESFPLTVTSAQKNPTAFYLCASSLQGVGTEAFFGQGTRLTVV.

This clone was observed a handful of times. The chain links TRBV28 to TRBJ1-4; perhaps TRBD1 as D (5 bases). V lost 6 bases to trimming and J lost 6 bases, with 11 bases between them. Per germline, CDR1 MDHEN and CDR2 SYDVKM. This CDR3 is built from 13 residues. CDR3 sequence (DNA): TGTGCCAGCAGCGCGGCAGGGTATGAAAAACTGTTTTTT. This translates into CASSAAGYEKLFF.

V usage is TRBV18 and J usage is TRBJ1-1; 7 bases fit TRBD1. Trimming removed 3 bases from V and 4 bases from J; junction bases left unmatched: 5. CDR1 KGHSH and CDR2 LQKENI come from the germline V gene. CDR3 size: 14 residues. The CDR3 loop is CASSPDRVGTEAFF. The CDR3 bases are TGTGCCAGCTCACCTGACAGGGTGGGCACTGAAGCTTTCTTT.

The rearrangement links TRBV6-6 to TRBJ2-7, with a weak D call TRBD1 (6 bases). The CDR3 is made up of 13 amino acids. Per the germline V gene, CDR1 is MNHNY and CDR2 is SVGAGI (reference sequence). The V and J ends lost 2 bases and 5 bases respectively, with 10 bases between them. The CDR3 spells CASSYSRGHEQYF. The CDR3 DNA is TGTGCCAGCAGTTACAGCAGGGGTCACGAGCAGTACTTC.

The chain uses TRBV5-1 and TRBJ1-5; 10 bases are shared with TRBD1. Trimming at V came to 4 bases and at J to 1 base, leaving 2 bases not matched to a gene. Germline V gene sequence: CDR1 SGHRS, CDR2 YFSETQ. This CDR3 is built from 15 residues. For the CDR3, the DNA is TGCGCCAGCAGCCCGACAGGGGGCAGCAATCAGCCCCAGCATTTT. This gives the protein CASSPTGGSNQPQHF. Filled out from reference TRBV5-1 and TRBJ1-5, the complete variable domain reads KAGVTQTPRYLIKTRGQQVTLSCSPISGHRSVSWYQQTPGQGLQFLFEYFSETQRNKGNFPGRFSGRQFSNSRSEMNVSTLELGDSALYLCASSPTGGSNQPQHFGDGTRLSIL.

The chain carries TRBV4-1 and TRBJ2-3; TRBD2 aligns across 10 bases. Germline loops: CDR1 MGHRA, CDR2 YSYEKL. Trimming cost V 0 bases and J 5 bases; bases outside gene matches: 8. This CDR3 has 17 residues. The CDR3 DNA is TGCGCCAGCAGCCAAGATCAGAGCGGGGGGGCCGGAGATACGCAGTATTTT. Protein product: CASSQDQSGGAGDTQYF.